This TCR beta chain was identified during a study of blood T cell repertoires in COVID-19. Across the whole study: PBMCs, B-cell-depleted T cells, or T cells provided the cDNA or gDNA that made up the material.

The germline CDR1 and CDR2 sequences are MNHEY and SVGAGI. This CDR3 is 16 amino acids long. V lost 0 bases and J lost 1, with 12 bases in between. This table comes from immunoSEQ multiplex PCR, and its TCRdb copy is limited to in-frame clones, with some not included. The table includes approximately 88,000 clones, less than 85% detected once. The chain recombines TRBV6-5 with TRBJ2-5; perhaps TRBD1 as D (6 bases). Sequencing used peripheral blood. The sequence was collected from a woman of 80 years or more with acute or convalescent COVID-19. The CDR3 DNA follows: TGTGCCAGCAGTTACTCTTGGGCAGGGGCCCAAGAGACCCAGTACTTC. Translation gives CASSYSWAGAQETQYF.